This T cell receptor (beta chain) originates from a study of beta chain features in type 1 diabetes. Study context: Similarity in age, gender and cell yields was seen between patients and healthy donors.

Study-level findings and limits: Across all four CD4+ subsets, people with type 1 diabetes showed modestly shorter TCRB CDR3s.

Blood was collected once per donor into heparin, averaging approximately 110 mL. The V end lost 8 bases, the J end lost 0 bases, and 15 bases lay between the germline ends. The CDR3 sequence is 14 residues long. Per germline, CDR1 SGHDT and CDR2 YYEEEE. The sequenced template was cDNA made from the entire isolated RNA. TCRdb's copy holds only in-frame clones and misses some; the assay was immunoSEQ multiplex PCR. Of some 350,000 clones in the sample, over 8.5% were seen once. Details on this clone: Its antigen is undetermined.

This sequence joins TRBV5-6 and TRBJ2-7; D unclear. Sequencing was performed on central memory CD4+ T cells from blood. The origin of this receptor is a man aged 25-40 years with type 1 diabetes. CDR3 protein: CASSEQASSYEQYF. Here the CDR3 DNA reads TGTGCCAGTAGTGAGCAGGCCAGCTCCTACGAGCAGTACTTC. Combining the CDR3 with reference TRBV5-6 and TRBJ2-7 gives the whole variable domain DAGVTQSPTHLIKTRGQQVTLRCSPKSGHDTVSWYQQALGQGPQFIFQYYEEEERQRGNFPDRFSGHQFPNYSSELNVNALLLGDSALYLCASSEQASSYEQYFGPGTRLTVT.